This TCR beta chain was documented in a study of blood T cell repertoires in COVID-19. Turning to the study itself: Italy, Spain and the United States were the sources of the convalescent and acute COVID-19 samples. The cDNA or gDNA used as material had been derived from T cells, B-cell-depleted T cells, or PBMCs.

Original processing methods: Amplifying reference gene primers gave estimates of nucleated cell counts. Measured with immunoSEQ multiplex PCR; TCRdb has only the in-frame clones, and not every one. V and J calls plus clone size are reproduced from that table; the DNA served to infer D and trimming. The repertoire consists of around 170,000 clones, with 74% occurring once and the leading ten covering around 2.9%. CDR3 length: 12 amino acids. CDR1 and CDR2 from the germline V gene are SGHTA and FQGTGA. V lost 5 bases and J 10 bases, leaving 12 bases between the germline ends. The chain is built from TRBV7-3 and TRBJ2-1; D gene ambiguous. Material: peripheral blood. The receptor was isolated from an elderly woman with acute or convalescent COVID-19. CDR3 DNA: TGTGCCAGCAGCGCCCAGATGCGGGAGCAGTTCTTC. Residues: CASSAQMREQFF.